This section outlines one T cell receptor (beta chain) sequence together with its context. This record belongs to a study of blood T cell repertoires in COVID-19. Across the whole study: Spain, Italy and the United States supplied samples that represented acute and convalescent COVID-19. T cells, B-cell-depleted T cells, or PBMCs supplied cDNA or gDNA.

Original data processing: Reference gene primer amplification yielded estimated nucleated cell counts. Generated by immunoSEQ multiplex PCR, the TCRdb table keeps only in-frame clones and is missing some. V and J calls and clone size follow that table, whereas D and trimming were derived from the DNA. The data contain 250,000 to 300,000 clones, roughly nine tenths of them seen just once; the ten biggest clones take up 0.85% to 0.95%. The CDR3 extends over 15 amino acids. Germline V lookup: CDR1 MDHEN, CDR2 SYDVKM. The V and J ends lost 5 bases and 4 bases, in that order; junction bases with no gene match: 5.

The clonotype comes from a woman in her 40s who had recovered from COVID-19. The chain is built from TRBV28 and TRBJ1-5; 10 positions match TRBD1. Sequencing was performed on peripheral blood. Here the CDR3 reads CASSVDRGENQPQHF. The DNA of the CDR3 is TGTGCCAGCAGTGTGGACAGGGGGGAAAATCAGCCCCAGCATTTT. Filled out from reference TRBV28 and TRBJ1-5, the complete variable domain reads DVKVTQSSRYLVKRTGEKVFLECVQDMDHENMFWYRQDPGLGLRLIYFSYDVKMKEKGDIPEGYSVSREKKERFSLILESASTNQTSMYLCASSVDRGENQPQHFGDGTRLSIL.